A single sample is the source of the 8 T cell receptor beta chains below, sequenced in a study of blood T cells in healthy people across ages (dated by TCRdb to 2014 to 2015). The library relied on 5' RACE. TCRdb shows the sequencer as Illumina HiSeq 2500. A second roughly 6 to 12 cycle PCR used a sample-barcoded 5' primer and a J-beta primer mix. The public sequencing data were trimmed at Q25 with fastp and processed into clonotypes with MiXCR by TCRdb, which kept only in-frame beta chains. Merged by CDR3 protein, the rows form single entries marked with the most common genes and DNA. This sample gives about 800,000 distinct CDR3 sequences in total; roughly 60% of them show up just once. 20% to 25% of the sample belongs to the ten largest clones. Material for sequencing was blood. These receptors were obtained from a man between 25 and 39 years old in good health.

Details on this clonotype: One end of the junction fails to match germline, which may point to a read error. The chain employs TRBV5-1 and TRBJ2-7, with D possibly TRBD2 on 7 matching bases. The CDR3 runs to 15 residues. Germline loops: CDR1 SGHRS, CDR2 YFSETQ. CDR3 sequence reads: CAGSPGAGENYEQYF. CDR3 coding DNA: TGCGCCGGCAGCCCGGGGGCGGGAGAGAACTACGAGCAGTACTTC.

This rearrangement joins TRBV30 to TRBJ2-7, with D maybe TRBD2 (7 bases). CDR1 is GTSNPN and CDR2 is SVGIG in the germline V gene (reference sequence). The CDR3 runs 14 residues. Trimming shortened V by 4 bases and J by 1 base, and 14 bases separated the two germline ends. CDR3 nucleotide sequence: TGTGCCTGGAACAAAGGGGGGGCTTCCTACGAGCAGTACTTC. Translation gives CAWNKGGASYEQYF.

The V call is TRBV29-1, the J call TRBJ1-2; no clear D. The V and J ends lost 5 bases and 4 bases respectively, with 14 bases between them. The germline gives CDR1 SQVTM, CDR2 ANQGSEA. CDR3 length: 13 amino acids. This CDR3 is CSVPGRSSYGYTF. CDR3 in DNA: TGCAGCGTTCCGGGCCGTTCATCCTATGGCTACACCTTC.

CDR3 in DNA: TGTGCCACTACCCGGGACTTAATTCAGCCCCAGCATTTT. Its translation: CATTRDLIQPQHF. V is TRBV10-3 and J is TRBJ1-5, with D possibly TRBD1 on 5 matching bases. CDR1 is ENHRY and CDR2 is SYGVKD in the germline V gene. V lost 10 bases to trimming and J lost 6 bases, with 16 bases between them. CDR3 length equals 13 residues.

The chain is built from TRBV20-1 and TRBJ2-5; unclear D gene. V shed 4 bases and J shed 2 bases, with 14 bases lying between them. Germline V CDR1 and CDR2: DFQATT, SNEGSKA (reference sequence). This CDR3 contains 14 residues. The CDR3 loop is CSAIRPNQQETQYF. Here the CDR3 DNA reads TGCAGTGCTATTAGGCCTAACCAACAAGAGACCCAGTACTTC.

The DNA for the CDR3 is TGTGCCAGCAGCCTGAGAGGTTGGTTCGAGAACACTGAAGCTTTCTTT. Translation gives CASSLRGWFENTEAFF. This chain connects TRBV6-2 or TRBV6-3 to TRBJ1-1; D gene unclear. The CDR3 spans 16 residues. Germline V gene sequence: CDR1 MNHEY, CDR2 SVGEGT. V was cut by 6 bases and J by 1 base, with 18 bases left in between.

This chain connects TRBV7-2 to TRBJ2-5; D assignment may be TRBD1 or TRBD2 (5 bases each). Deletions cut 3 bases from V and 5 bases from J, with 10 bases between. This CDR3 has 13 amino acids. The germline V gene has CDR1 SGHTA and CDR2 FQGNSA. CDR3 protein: CASSFFGAETQYF. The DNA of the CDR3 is TGTGCCAGCAGCTTTTTCGGGGCTGAGACCCAGTACTTC.

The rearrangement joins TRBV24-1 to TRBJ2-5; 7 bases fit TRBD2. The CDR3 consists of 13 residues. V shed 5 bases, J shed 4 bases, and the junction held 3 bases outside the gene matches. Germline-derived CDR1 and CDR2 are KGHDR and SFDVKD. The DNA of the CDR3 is TGTGCCACCAGTGCCGGGAGGAGAGAGACCCAGTACTTC. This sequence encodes CATSAGRRETQYF.